What follows are 26 T cell receptor beta chains derived from one specimen sequenced in a study of identical twins. TCRdb redid the calling of the 5' RACE reads with MiXCR, one entry per CDR3 protein. The sample lists about 530,000 distinct CDR3 sequences, about a fifth occurring once. The data also belong to a second study, concerning yellow fever vaccine responses in identical twins.

What was sequenced was CD4+ T cells sorted from blood. The receptors come from a woman aged 18-29 years in good health.

Notes on this clonotype: A read error may account for a junction end that differs from germline. The rearrangement uses TRBV7-2 and TRBJ2-7; no firm D call. CDR1 and CDR2 (germline): SGHTA, FQGNSA. The CDR3 loop spans 15 amino acids. CDR3 DNA sequence: TGTGCCAGCAGCCCACCCTTGGGCTCTGGCTACGATCAGTACTTC. It encodes CASSPPLGSGYDQYF.

The V call is TRBV20-1, the J call TRBJ2-5; a weak D match, TRBD1 (5 bases). The CDR3 has 14 amino acids. V was cut by 1 base and J by 1 base, with 10 bases left in between. Germline CDR1 and CDR2: DFQATT and SNEGSKA (reference sequence). CDR3 sequence (DNA): TGCAGTGCTAGAGCTTTGACAGTCCAAGAGACCCAGTACTTC. The encoded protein is CSARALTVQETQYF.

V gene TRBV20-1 combines with J gene TRBJ1-2; TRBD1 matches 7 bases. CDR1 and CDR2 (germline): DFQATT, SNEGSKA (reference sequence). The CDR3 is 13 residues long. V was pared by 5 bases and J by 1 base, with 4 bases of the junction left unmatched. CDR3 bases: TGCAGTGCTCCGACAGGGAATAACTATGGCTACACCTTC. As protein: CSAPTGNNYGYTF.

This clonotype was seen repeatedly, ten times or more. The chain recombines TRBV12-3 or TRBV12-4 with TRBJ1-2; a possible D gene is TRBD1 (5 bases). The CDR3 runs 13 residues. V gave up 4 bases and J gave up 5 bases, with 11 bases separating them. This chain's CDR3 is CASSSNAGYGYTF. CDR3 coding DNA: TGTGCCAGCAGTTCCAATGCAGGGTATGGCTACACCTTC.

This clonotype was observed at least ten times. The chain links TRBV29-1 to TRBJ1-2; D remains unclear. Germline V gene sequence: CDR1 SQVTM, CDR2 ANQGSEA. The length of the CDR3 is 11 residues. The V end lost 1 base, the J end lost 2 bases, and 2 bases lay between the germline ends. The CDR3 DNA follows: TGCAGCGTTGAAGGGAACTATGGCTACACCTTC. Residues: CSVEGNYGYTF.

The genes are TRBV7-9 and TRBJ1-1; a possible D gene is TRBD1 (5 bases). Germline V gene lookup returns CDR1 SEHNR and CDR2 FQNEAQ (reference sequence). This CDR3 region has 14 residues. Trimming shortened V by 5 bases and J by 4 bases, and 14 bases separated the two germline ends. CDR3 DNA sequence: TGTGCCAGCAGCGGGGGACTTTGGGCCACTGAAGCTTTCTTT. It codes for CASSGGLWATEAFF.

The rearrangement uses TRBV20-1 and TRBJ2-1, with 11 bases that match TRBD2. The CDR3 contains 16 residues. V gave up 6 bases and J gave up 0 bases; unmatched junction bases: 7. Per germline, CDR1 DFQATT and CDR2 SNEGSKA (reference sequence). CDR3 in amino acids: CSAEWGLAASYNEQFF. In DNA, the CDR3 is TGCAGTGCAGAATGGGGACTAGCGGCCTCCTACAATGAGCAGTTCTTC.

The chain couples TRBV20-1 to TRBJ2-7; maybe TRBD2 (6 bases). The CDR3 has 15 residues. Germline CDR1 DFQATT, CDR2 SNEGSKA (reference sequence). The V end was cut by 1 base, the J end by 0 bases, with 13 bases between. CDR3 bases: TGCAGTGCTAGAGTGCGGGGTCACAGCTCCTACGAGCAGTACTTC. It is translated as CSARVRGHSSYEQYF.

V usage is TRBV6-5 and J usage is TRBJ2-2; TRBD1 or TRBD2 may be the D gene (6 bases each). The V and J ends lost 1 base and 4 bases respectively, with 13 bases between them. The V gene's germline CDR1 is MNHEY and CDR2 SVGAGI. The CDR3 contains 16 residues. The CDR3 DNA reads as TGTGCCAGCAGTTACTACCGGGGGCCCAGCACCGGGGAGCTGTTTTTT. Translating gives CASSYYRGPSTGELFF.

This clonotype was detected a few times. The chain joins TRBV3-1 to TRBJ2-1; maybe TRBD1 (5 bases). Trimming pared 4 bases from V and 2 bases from J, leaving 12 bases between. CDR3 length equals 15 residues. The germline CDR1 and CDR2 sequences are LGHDT and YNNKEL (reference sequence). The DNA for the CDR3 is TGTGCCAGCAGCCGACAGCTACACCCCTACAATGAGCAGTTCTTC. Translating it yields CASSRQLHPYNEQFF.

This chain uses TRBV5-5 with TRBJ2-3; possibly TRBD2 for D (5 bases). This CDR3 has 17 amino acids. Trimming removed 6 bases from V and 2 bases from J, with 22 bases in between. In germline, CDR1 is SGHKS, CDR2 YYEKEE (reference sequence). CDR3 sequence reads: CASTEPTTTLHTDTQYF. The CDR3 DNA follows: TGTGCCAGCACCGAGCCGACTACTACTCTTCACACAGATACGCAGTATTTT.

CDR3 nucleotide sequence: TGTGCCATCAGAGACAGGGGTGGTACTGAAGCTTTCTTT. This gives the protein CAIRDRGGTEAFF. V usage is TRBV10-3 and J usage is TRBJ1-1, with 8 bases matching TRBD1. The CDR3 is 13 amino acids. In germline, CDR1 is ENHRY, CDR2 SYGVKD. V was clipped by 6 bases and J by 5 bases; unmatched bases: 5.

This clonotype was detected once. This chain connects TRBV10-2 to TRBJ2-2, with unresolved D. V lost 0 bases and J lost 6, with 5 bases in between. This CDR3 spans 13 amino acids. The germline V gene encodes CDR1 WSHSY and CDR2 SAAADI. The CDR3 DNA follows: TGCGCCAGCAGTGAGTCAGGGTCCGGGGAGCTGTTTTTT. Translating gives CASSESGSGELFF.

This clonotype was detected only a few times. V is TRBV4-2 and J is TRBJ2-1, with D maybe TRBD2 (7 bases). CDR3 length equals 21 residues. Germline V lookup: CDR1 LGHNA, CDR2 YNFKEQ. The V end was cut by 1 base, the J end by 0 bases, with 25 bases between. The CDR3 DNA reads TGTGCCAGCAGCCAAGTCACGGGGGGCGGTGGCGGTATCAGCTCCTACAATGAGCAGTTCTTC. This encodes CASSQVTGGGGGISSYNEQFF.

Points on this clonotype: One end of the junction is discordant with germline, which a read error may explain. The chain joins TRBV7-8 to TRBJ2-1; TRBD2 aligns across 8 bases. CDR1 is SGHVS, CDR2 FQNEAQ, per germline. CDR3 length: 13 amino acids. CDR3 sequence: CASSLTEGTREGF. The CDR3 nucleotides read TGTGCCAGCAGCCTCACCGAAGGGACTCGGGAGGGATTC.

The J gene is TRBJ2-5, the V gene TRBV25-1, with TRBD2 matching 11 bases. The CDR3 contains 18 residues. CDR1 is MGHDK, CDR2 SYGVNS, per germline. The ends lost 4 bases at V and 4 bases at J; junction bases unmatched: 14. CDR3 coding DNA: TGTGCCAGCAGTGCCCCGGGTAGCGGGGGGGCCGGCGGAGAGACCCAGTACTTC. Protein sequence: CASSAPGSGGAGGETQYF.

This rearrangement joins TRBV7-9 to TRBJ2-3, with D perhaps TRBD1 (5 bases). The CDR3 has 16 residues. Trimming took off 1 base at V and 1 base at J, with 12 bases between the two ends. Germline V gives CDR1 SEHNR, CDR2 FQNEAQ (reference sequence). Written as DNA, the CDR3 is TGTGCCAGCAGCTTAGGTGGGGCGGCCGGCACAGATACGCAGTATTTT. Translation: CASSLGGAAGTDTQYF.

Only a few counts were recorded for this clonotype. J is TRBJ1-5 and V is TRBV27; TRBD1 agrees at 11 bases. CDR3 length: 14 amino acids. Per the germline V gene, CDR1 is MNHEY and CDR2 is SMNVEV (reference sequence). The V segment lost 5 bases and the J segment 6 bases; nucleotides outside the gene matches: 3. The DNA of the CDR3 is TGTGCCAGCAGTCCGGGACAGGGGGTTCAGCCCCAGCATTTT. Encoded protein: CASSPGQGVQPQHF.

This sequence joins TRBV10-3 and TRBJ2-6; unclear D gene. The V end lost 3 bases, the J end lost 0 bases, and 6 bases lay between the germline ends. The CDR3 is 15 residues long. The germline CDR1 and CDR2 sequences are ENHRY and SYGVKD. In nucleotides, the CDR3 is TGTGCCATCAGTGATGGAGACTCTGGGGCCAACGTCCTGACTTTC. It yields the protein CAISDGDSGANVLTF.

This clonotype was seen only a few times. J is TRBJ2-3 and V is TRBV7-2; 11 bases fit TRBD2. The CDR3 has 16 residues. The germline V gene has CDR1 SGHTA and CDR2 FQGNSA. The V gene end was trimmed by 5 bases and the J gene end by 6 bases; junction bases not matched to a gene: 10. CDR3: CASSPRLAGTGDTQYF. CDR3 DNA sequence: TGTGCCAGCAGCCCTCGACTAGCGGGGACAGGGGATACGCAGTATTTT.

This chain connects TRBV6-1 to TRBJ2-1; 7 bases line up with TRBD2. The CDR3 has 13 residues. The J segment lost 7 bases and the V segment lost 7 bases, leaving 7 bases of the junction unmatched. Germline V gives CDR1 MNHNS, CDR2 SASEGT. In nucleotides, the CDR3 is TGTGCCAGCACCAGCCCAGCGGGAAATGAGCAGTTCTTC. As protein: CASTSPAGNEQFF.

The chain recombines TRBV27 with TRBJ2-5, with no clear D. This CDR3 is 14 amino acids long. CDR1 and CDR2 from the germline V gene are MNHEY and SMNVEV (reference sequence). Trimming took 5 bases from V and 8 from J, leaving 18 bases between them. The CDR3 is CASSLLVDKRTQYF. CDR3 nucleotide sequence: TGTGCCAGCAGTCTATTGGTTGACAAGAGAACCCAGTACTTC.

This clonotype was found a few times. The CDR3 here is CASKDPPNTGELFF. Written as DNA, the CDR3 is TGCGCCAGCAAAGACCCACCGAACACCGGGGAGCTGTTTTTT. The J gene is TRBJ2-2, the V gene TRBV4-1; D ambiguous. V gave up 7 bases and J gave up 0 bases, with 9 bases separating them. Looked up from germline, CDR1 is MGHRA and CDR2 is YSYEKL. The CDR3 spans 14 residues.

V and J are TRBV11-2 and TRBJ2-6; weak D call: TRBD1 (6 bases). Trimming stripped 1 base from V and 2 bases from J, with 9 bases between. The CDR3 runs to 16 residues. The germline CDR1 and CDR2 sequences are SGHAT and FQNNGV. The CDR3 here is CASSLGGGAGANVLTF. DNA for the CDR3: TGTGCCAGCAGCTTAGGTGGGGGCGCTGGGGCCAACGTCCTGACTTTC.

The J gene is TRBJ2-1, the V gene TRBV12-3 or TRBV12-4; 10 bases map to TRBD1. The CDR3 runs 14 residues. The V and J ends lost 5 bases and 10 bases, in that order; junction bases with no gene match: 8. The CDR3 sequence: CASSQPGTGEEQFF. CDR3 sequence (DNA): TGTGCCAGCAGTCAACCAGGGACAGGGGAAGAGCAGTTCTTC.

The CDR3 DNA reads as TGTGCCAGCAGCTTTCGGGGCCAGGATGGCTACACCTTC. It codes for CASSFRGQDGYTF. This rearrangement joins TRBV7-9 to TRBJ1-2, with TRBD1 as a possible D gene (5 bases). V lost 3 bases to trimming and J lost 6 bases, with 11 bases between them. The length of the CDR3 is 13 residues. The germline CDR1 and CDR2 sequences are SEHNR and FQNEAQ (reference sequence). The full variable domain, its missing parts supplied by reference TRBV7-9 and TRBJ1-2, is DTGVSQNPRHKITKRGQNVTFRCDPISEHNRLYWYRQTLGQGPEFLTYFQNEAQLEKSRLLSDRFSAERPKGSFSTLEIQRTEQGDSAMYLCASSFRGQDGYTFGSGTRLTVV.